This T cell receptor beta chain originates from a study of cytomegalovirus exposure and HLA in healthy donors. Study-wide results and limits: Confirmation was obtained in vitro that a few CMV-associated chains are specific for CMV antigens. Overall, about 160 TCR beta chains were annotated as cytomegalovirus-associated. Among TCR sequences, most were rare, though some public TCRs appeared in many donors.

A word on this clone: Its target is unknown.

From germline, CDR1 is MNHNY and CDR2 SVGAGI (reference sequence). V gave up 8 bases and J gave up 1 base, with 12 bases separating them. This CDR3 contains 14 residues. It was the roughly 130-subject validation cohort, separate from the approximately 690-subject first cohort, to which the donors belonged. TCRdb's table, derived via immunoSEQ multiplex PCR, lists solely in-frame clones and lacks some. The profile shows 60,000 or so clones, around 92% of them singletons. The receptor was derived from a woman younger than 35 in good health and CMV-seronegative. Sequenced input: PBMCs. This chain joins TRBV6-6 and TRBJ1-5, with unresolved D. CDR3 loop: CASLLIPSNQPQHF. CDR3 nucleotide sequence: TGTGCCAGCCTACTTATTCCAAGCAATCAGCCCCAGCATTTT.